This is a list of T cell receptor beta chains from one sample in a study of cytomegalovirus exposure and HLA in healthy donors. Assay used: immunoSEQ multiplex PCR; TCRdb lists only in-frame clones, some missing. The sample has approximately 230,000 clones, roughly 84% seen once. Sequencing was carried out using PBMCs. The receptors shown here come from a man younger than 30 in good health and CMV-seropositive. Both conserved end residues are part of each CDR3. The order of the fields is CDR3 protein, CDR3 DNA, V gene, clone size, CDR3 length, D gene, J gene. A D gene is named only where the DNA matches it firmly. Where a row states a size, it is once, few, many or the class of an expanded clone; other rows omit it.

CDR3 protein: CASSQGEVGTEAFF
CDR3 DNA: TGCGCCAGCAGCCAAGGGGAGGTCGGCACTGAAGCTTTCTTT
V gene: TRBV4-1
clone size: .
CDR3 length: 14
D gene: .
J gene: TRBJ1-1

CDR3 protein: CASSLVARGGTQYF
CDR3 DNA: TGTGCCAGCAGCTTAGTAGCTCGGGGCGGTACGCAGTATTTT
V gene: TRBV11-3
clone size: .
CDR3 length: 14
D gene: .
J gene: TRBJ2-3

CDR3 protein: CASNLRGANTEAFF
CDR3 DNA: TGTGCCAGCAACCTGAGGGGGGCCAACACTGAAGCTTTCTTT
V gene: TRBV7-9
clone size: .
CDR3 length: 14
D gene: .
J gene: TRBJ1-1

CDR3 protein: CASSLQATNEKLFF
CDR3 DNA: TGCGCCAGCAGCTTACAGGCAACTAATGAAAAACTGTTTTTT
V gene: TRBV5-1
clone size: .
CDR3 length: 14
D gene: .
J gene: TRBJ1-4

CDR3 protein: CASTRDRANTEAFF
CDR3 DNA: TGCGCCAGCACCCGGGACAGGGCGAACACTGAAGCTTTCTTT
V gene: TRBV5-1
clone size: .
CDR3 length: 14
D gene: TRBD1
J gene: TRBJ1-1

CDR3 protein: CASSALLAGITDTQYF
CDR3 DNA: TGTGCCAGCAGTGCGCTACTAGCGGGAATCACAGATACGCAGTATTTT
V gene: TRBV27
clone size: .
CDR3 length: 16
D gene: TRBD2
J gene: TRBJ2-3

CDR3 protein: CASSGQRVSNQPQHF
CDR3 DNA: TGTGCCAGCAGCGGACAGAGGGTAAGCAATCAGCCCCAGCATTTT
V gene: TRBV2
clone size: .
CDR3 length: 15
D gene: .
J gene: TRBJ1-5

CDR3 protein: CASMLYGYTF
CDR3 DNA: TGTGCCAGCATGCTCTATGGCTACACCTTC
V gene: TRBV2
clone size: .
CDR3 length: 10
D gene: .
J gene: TRBJ1-2

CDR3 protein: CASSSAGGAKGYTF
CDR3 DNA: TGTGCCAGCAGTTCGGCGGGGGGGGCTAAGGGCTACACCTTC
V gene: TRBV6-6
clone size: .
CDR3 length: 14
D gene: .
J gene: TRBJ1-2

CDR3 protein: CASSDLRYEQYF
CDR3 DNA: TGTGCCAGTAGTGATCTCCGCTACGAGCAGTACTTC
V gene: TRBV19
clone size: few
CDR3 length: 12
D gene: .
J gene: TRBJ2-7

CDR3 protein: CASSLDLVSGTQYF
CDR3 DNA: TGTGCCAGCAGCTTAGATTTGGTTAGTGGGACCCAGTACTTC
V gene: TRBV7-9
clone size: .
CDR3 length: 14
D gene: .
J gene: TRBJ2-5

CDR3 protein: CASSEGTATQKLFF
CDR3 DNA: TGTGCCAGCAGTGAGGGGACAGCGACCCAAAAACTGTTTTTT
V gene: TRBV25-1
clone size: .
CDR3 length: 14
D gene: TRBD1
J gene: TRBJ1-4

CDR3 protein: CASSLWGRGTEAFF
CDR3 DNA: TGCGCCAGCAGCTTATGGGGGCGGGGCACTGAAGCTTTCTTT
V gene: TRBV5-1
clone size: once
CDR3 length: 14
D gene: .
J gene: TRBJ1-1

CDR3 protein: CAISEGRETGYTF
CDR3 DNA: TGTGCCATCAGTGAGGGGAGGGAAACCGGCTACACCTTC
V gene: TRBV10-3
clone size: .
CDR3 length: 13
D gene: .
J gene: TRBJ1-2

CDR3 protein: CAWDFGGGPQETQYF
CDR3 DNA: TGTGCCTGGGACTTCGGCGGGGGGCCCCAAGAGACCCAGTACTTC
V gene: TRBV30
clone size: .
CDR3 length: 15
D gene: TRBD2
J gene: TRBJ2-5

CDR3 protein: CALSGGGETQYF
CDR3 DNA: TGTGCCCTGTCAGGGGGAGGAGAGACCCAGTACTTC
V gene: TRBV30
clone size: .
CDR3 length: 12
D gene: .
J gene: TRBJ2-5

CDR3 protein: CASSYFPEQPQHF
CDR3 DNA: TGTGCCAGCAGTTACTTCCCGGAGCAGCCCCAGCATTTT
V gene: TRBV6-6
clone size: .
CDR3 length: 13
D gene: .
J gene: TRBJ1-5

CDR3 protein: CASSQDAVAGDEQFF
CDR3 DNA: TGCGCCAGCAGCCAAGATGCGGTAGCGGGAGATGAGCAGTTCTTC
V gene: TRBV4-1
clone size: .
CDR3 length: 15
D gene: TRBD2
J gene: TRBJ2-1

CDR3 protein: CASGGRSSYEQYF
CDR3 DNA: TGTGCCAGCGGGGGGCGGAGCTCCTACGAGCAGTACTTC
V gene: TRBV7-9
clone size: .
CDR3 length: 13
D gene: .
J gene: TRBJ2-7

CDR3 protein: CASSRTATGVRTGELFF
CDR3 DNA: TGCGCCAGCAGCCGAACCGCGACAGGGGTTAGGACCGGGGAGCTGTTTTTT
V gene: TRBV4-3
clone size: .
CDR3 length: 17
D gene: TRBD1
J gene: TRBJ2-2

CDR3 protein: CASSRDRGYETQYF
CDR3 DNA: TGTGCCAGCAGCCGAGACAGGGGATACGAGACCCAGTACTTC
V gene: TRBV9
clone size: .
CDR3 length: 14
D gene: TRBD1
J gene: TRBJ2-5

CDR3 protein: CASSESGVGNEKLFF
CDR3 DNA: TGTGCCAGCAGTGAATCGGGGGTTGGTAATGAAAAACTGTTTTTT
V gene: TRBV25-1
clone size: .
CDR3 length: 15
D gene: .
J gene: TRBJ1-4

CDR3 protein: CASSLARDFTEAFF
CDR3 DNA: TGTGCCAGCAGCTTAGCCCGGGACTTCACTGAAGCTTTCTTT
V gene: TRBV7-8
clone size: .
CDR3 length: 14
D gene: .
J gene: TRBJ1-1

CDR3 protein: CASSYTTGDPGNTIYF
CDR3 DNA: TGTGCCAGCAGCTATACAACAGGGGATCCTGGAAACACCATATATTTT
V gene: TRBV5-4
clone size: .
CDR3 length: 16
D gene: TRBD1
J gene: TRBJ1-3

CDR3 protein: CASSRSLSGELFF
CDR3 DNA: TGTGCCAGCAGCCGATCGCTATCCGGGGAGCTGTTTTTT
V gene: TRBV11-2
clone size: .
CDR3 length: 13
D gene: .
J gene: TRBJ2-2

CDR3 protein: CASSPGTEPYEQYF
CDR3 DNA: TGTGCCAGTAGCCCAGGAACAGAGCCCTACGAGCAGTACTTC
V gene: TRBV19
clone size: few
CDR3 length: 14
D gene: .
J gene: TRBJ2-7

CDR3 protein: CASHSRLSSYNEQFF
CDR3 DNA: TGTGCCAGCCATTCTAGACTCAGCTCCTACAATGAGCAGTTCTTC
V gene: TRBV27
clone size: once
CDR3 length: 15
D gene: .
J gene: TRBJ2-1

CDR3 protein: CASSVVETGELFF
CDR3 DNA: TGTGCCAGCAGTGTCGTAGAAACCGGGGAGCTGTTTTTT
V gene: TRBV2
clone size: .
CDR3 length: 13
D gene: .
J gene: TRBJ2-2

CDR3 protein: CASSQTGPGAGWFRNQPQHF
CDR3 DNA: TGTGCCAGCAGTCAAACGGGTCCGGGGGCAGGGTGGTTTCGCAATCAGCCCCAGCATTTT
V gene: TRBV27
clone size: .
CDR3 length: 20
D gene: .
J gene: TRBJ1-5

CDR3 protein: CASSFTSVQETQYF
CDR3 DNA: TGTGCCAGCAGCTTCACTAGCGTCCAAGAGACCCAGTACTTC
V gene: TRBV7-9
clone size: .
CDR3 length: 14
D gene: TRBD2
J gene: TRBJ2-5

CDR3 protein: CASKTGTGGKETQYF
CDR3 DNA: TGTGCCAGTAAGACCGGGACAGGGGGCAAAGAGACCCAGTACTTC
V gene: TRBV19
clone size: many
CDR3 length: 15
D gene: TRBD1
J gene: TRBJ2-5

CDR3 protein: CASSFSGSGEQFF
CDR3 DNA: TGCGCCAGCAGCTTTAGCGGGAGTGGTGAGCAGTTCTTC
V gene: TRBV5-1
clone size: .
CDR3 length: 13
D gene: TRBD2
J gene: TRBJ2-1

CDR3 protein: CASSQEWGRSYGYTF
CDR3 DNA: TGCGCCAGCAGCCAAGAATGGGGCAGGAGCTATGGCTACACCTTC
V gene: TRBV4-3
clone size: .
CDR3 length: 15
D gene: .
J gene: TRBJ1-2

CDR3 protein: CSVEKNRQETQYF
CDR3 DNA: TGCAGCGTTGAAAAAAACAGACAAGAGACCCAGTACTTC
V gene: TRBV29-1
clone size: .
CDR3 length: 13
D gene: .
J gene: TRBJ2-5

CDR3 protein: CASSLPSGKLFF
CDR3 DNA: TGTGCCAGCAGCTTACCCTCCGGGAAGCTGTTTTTT
V gene: TRBV7-6
clone size: .
CDR3 length: 12
D gene: .
J gene: TRBJ2-2

CDR3 protein: CSARVVNEQYF
CDR3 DNA: TGCAGTGCTAGAGTAGTAAACGAGCAGTACTTC
V gene: TRBV20-1
clone size: .
CDR3 length: 11
D gene: .
J gene: TRBJ2-7

CDR3 protein: CASRIGAFEGELFF
CDR3 DNA: TGTGCCAGCAGGATAGGGGCCTTCGAGGGGGAGCTGTTTTTT
V gene: TRBV6-5
clone size: .
CDR3 length: 14
D gene: .
J gene: TRBJ2-2

CDR3 protein: CASCNTGTPGGYTF
CDR3 DNA: TGTGCCAGCTGCAACACCGGGACTCCGGGAGGCTACACCTTC
V gene: TRBV25-1
clone size: .
CDR3 length: 14
D gene: .
J gene: TRBJ1-2

CDR3 protein: CASSLITANTEAFF
CDR3 DNA: TGTGCCAGCAGTTTGATTACCGCGAACACTGAAGCTTTCTTT
V gene: TRBV28
clone size: .
CDR3 length: 14
D gene: .
J gene: TRBJ1-1

CDR3 protein: CASSIQVNSGNTIYF
CDR3 DNA: TGTGCCAGTAGTATACAGGTTAACTCTGGAAACACCATATATTTT
V gene: TRBV19
clone size: .
CDR3 length: 15
D gene: .
J gene: TRBJ1-3

CDR3 protein: CASSQGQGAREQYF
CDR3 DNA: TGTGCCAGCAGCCAGGGACAGGGTGCGAGGGAGCAGTACTTC
V gene: TRBV13
clone size: .
CDR3 length: 14
D gene: TRBD1
J gene: TRBJ2-7

CDR3 protein: CATRRGGSYEQYF
CDR3 DNA: TGTGCCACCCGCCGGGGGGGTTCCTACGAGCAGTACTTC
V gene: TRBV7-9
clone size: few
CDR3 length: 13
D gene: TRBD2
J gene: TRBJ2-7

CDR3 protein: CASSWGWVGETQYF
CDR3 DNA: TGTGCCAGCAGCTGGGGCTGGGTTGGCGAGACCCAGTACTTC
V gene: TRBV7-2
clone size: .
CDR3 length: 14
D gene: .
J gene: TRBJ2-5

CDR3 protein: CASSVGQGLYNEQFF
CDR3 DNA: TGTGCCAGCAGCGTCGGACAGGGGTTGTACAATGAGCAGTTCTTC
V gene: TRBV5-6
clone size: .
CDR3 length: 15
D gene: TRBD1
J gene: TRBJ2-1

CDR3 protein: CASSSGVGSRYGYTF
CDR3 DNA: TGTGCCAGCAGCTCGGGGGTGGGGTCACGCTATGGCTACACCTTC
V gene: TRBV9
clone size: .
CDR3 length: 15
D gene: .
J gene: TRBJ1-2

CDR3 protein: CASRTGPNTGELFF
CDR3 DNA: TGTGCCAGCCGGACAGGGCCCAACACCGGGGAGCTGTTTTTT
V gene: TRBV6-5
clone size: .
CDR3 length: 14
D gene: TRBD1
J gene: TRBJ2-2

CDR3 protein: CASSRLAVVDEQFF
CDR3 DNA: TGTGCCAGCAGTCGACTAGCGGTCGTGGATGAGCAGTTCTTC
V gene: TRBV7-3
clone size: large
CDR3 length: 14
D gene: TRBD2
J gene: TRBJ2-1

CDR3 protein: CASSQVPQGWGYTF
CDR3 DNA: TGTGCCAGCAGCCAAGTCCCACAAGGATGGGGCTACACCTTC
V gene: TRBV14
clone size: .
CDR3 length: 14
D gene: .
J gene: TRBJ1-2

CDR3 protein: CASSSRTSGGGNEQFF
CDR3 DNA: TGTGCCAGCAGCTCCCGAACTAGCGGAGGGGGGAATGAGCAGTTCTTC
V gene: TRBV11-3
clone size: once
CDR3 length: 16
D gene: TRBD2
J gene: TRBJ2-1

CDR3 protein: CASSYSVSVTGELFF
CDR3 DNA: TGTGCCAGCAGTTACTCTGTGTCGGTCACCGGGGAGCTGTTTTTT
V gene: TRBV6-5
clone size: .
CDR3 length: 15
D gene: .
J gene: TRBJ2-2

CDR3 protein: CASSLDGSTGNTIYF
CDR3 DNA: TGTGCCAGCAGCTTGGATGGCTCGACTGGAAACACCATATATTTT
V gene: TRBV7-6
clone size: .
CDR3 length: 15
D gene: .
J gene: TRBJ1-3

CDR3 protein: CASKSDRVSYEQYF
CDR3 DNA: TGCGCCAGCAAATCCGACAGGGTCTCCTACGAGCAGTACTTC
V gene: TRBV5-1
clone size: .
CDR3 length: 14
D gene: TRBD1
J gene: TRBJ2-7

CDR3 protein: CASSPGQGESSYNEQFF
CDR3 DNA: TGCGCCAGCAGCCCAGGACAGGGTGAGAGCTCCTACAATGAGCAGTTCTTC
V gene: TRBV5-1
clone size: .
CDR3 length: 17
D gene: TRBD1
J gene: TRBJ2-1

CDR3 protein: CSVGAGHTEAFF
CDR3 DNA: TGCAGCGTTGGAGCCGGACACACTGAAGCTTTCTTT
V gene: TRBV29-1
clone size: .
CDR3 length: 12
D gene: .
J gene: TRBJ1-1

CDR3 protein: CASSFAGMYQETQYF
CDR3 DNA: TGTGCCAGCAGCTTTGCCGGGATGTACCAAGAGACCCAGTACTTC
V gene: TRBV7-2
clone size: .
CDR3 length: 15
D gene: .
J gene: TRBJ2-5